Listed below are T cell receptor beta chains from one sample, sequenced in a study of Ad26.COV2.S vaccination and SARS-CoV-2 variants. Sequencing used immunoSEQ multiplex PCR; TCRdb keeps in-frame clones, though not all of them. The table includes hundreds of thousands of clones, 70% to 90% detected once. The material sequenced was peripheral blood, taken in a trial of Ad26.COV2.S vaccine versus placebo. These TCRs come from a person aged 18 to 65 who received the Ad26.COV2.S COVID-19 vaccine or a placebo. CDR3s include the opening cysteine and the closing phenylalanine or tryptophan. The D gene is left open where the match is weak. Clone size is shown for a subset of rows, as once, few, many or a class of expanded clone.

D: TRBD1
size: NA
V: TRBV7-8
J: TRBJ1-5
DNA: TGTGCCAGCAGCTCCCGGGACAGATATCAGCCCCAGCATTTT
CDR3: CASSSRDRYQPQHF

D: TRBD2
size: NA
V: TRBV6-5
J: TRBJ2-3
DNA: TGTGCCAGCAGTTACGAAATAGCGGGGGGGACAGATACGCAGTATTTT
CDR3: CASSYEIAGGTDTQYF

D: NA
size: NA
V: TRBV7-2
J: TRBJ2-2
DNA: TGTGCCAGCAGCTTAGGGCGGGGTTCCGGGGAGCTGTTTTTT
CDR3: CASSLGRGSGELFF

D: NA
size: NA
V: TRBV1
J: TRBJ2-3
DNA: TGCACCAGCAGGCGGACTGGCACAGATACGCAGTATTTT
CDR3: CTSRRTGTDTQYF

D: NA
size: NA
V: TRBV6-5
J: TRBJ1-1
DNA: TGTGCCAGCAGTTACGGGGGGGCACGTTACGAAGCTTTCTTT
CDR3: CASSYGGARYEAFF

D: NA
size: NA
V: TRBV12-3/TRBV12-4
J: TRBJ1-1
DNA: TGTGCCAGCAGTTTGGTGGGGAACACTGAAGCTTTCTTT
CDR3: CASSLVGNTEAFF

D: NA
size: NA
V: TRBV6-2/TRBV6-3
J: TRBJ2-7
DNA: TGTGCCAGCAGTCCCAGGGCTGAAGAGCAGTACTTC
CDR3: CASSPRAEEQYF

D: TRBD1
size: NA
V: TRBV9
J: TRBJ2-2
DNA: TGTGCCAGCAGCGCCTCCGGGACAGGGTCCGGGGAGCTGTTTTTT
CDR3: CASSASGTGSGELFF

D: NA
size: NA
V: TRBV2
J: TRBJ1-4
DNA: TGTGCCAGCATGGGGGGAAATGAAAAACTGTTTTTT
CDR3: CASMGGNEKLFF

D: NA
size: NA
V: TRBV5-1
J: TRBJ2-1
DNA: TGCGCCAGCAGCTTGGGGGACTCGTTATACAATGAGCAGTTCTTC
CDR3: CASSLGDSLYNEQFF

D: NA
size: NA
V: TRBV5-1
J: TRBJ1-2
DNA: TGCGCCAGCAGAGAAGGAGAACTCTATGGCTACACCTTC
CDR3: CASREGELYGYTF

D: TRBD2
size: NA
V: TRBV28
J: TRBJ2-5
DNA: TGTGCCAGCAGTGCGGGAGGGATTCAAGAGACCCAGTACTTC
CDR3: CASSAGGIQETQYF

D: TRBD1
size: NA
V: TRBV3-1/TRBV3-2
J: TRBJ2-7
DNA: TGTGCCAGCAGAGAGGACAGGTTGTACGAGCAGTACTTC
CDR3: CASREDRLYEQYF

D: TRBD1
size: NA
V: TRBV13
J: TRBJ1-2
DNA: TGTGCCAGCAGCTTCGGACAGGGGGGATATGGCTACACCTTC
CDR3: CASSFGQGGYGYTF

D: TRBD1
size: NA
V: TRBV5-3
J: TRBJ1-6
DNA: TGTGCCAGAAGCCCAGACAGGGACTTCAGTTCACCCCTCCACTTT
CDR3: CARSPDRDFSSPLHF

D: TRBD2
size: NA
V: TRBV5-1
J: TRBJ2-7
DNA: TGCGCCAGCAGCCCCCGGACTAGCGGTGAGATTTCGTACGAGCAGTACTTC
CDR3: CASSPRTSGEISYEQYF

D: NA
size: NA
V: TRBV6-1
J: TRBJ2-7
DNA: TGTGCCAGCAGTGAATGGGGGACCACCTACGAGCAGTACTTC
CDR3: CASSEWGTTYEQYF

D: TRBD2
size: NA
V: TRBV6-1
J: TRBJ2-1
DNA: TGTGCCAGCAGTGAAGGGGGAGGGTACAATGAGCAGTTCTTC
CDR3: CASSEGGGYNEQFF

D: TRBD2
size: NA
V: TRBV18
J: TRBJ2-7
DNA: TGTGCCAGCTCACCAACGGGAGGGCCTACCTACGAGCAGTACTTC
CDR3: CASSPTGGPTYEQYF

D: TRBD2
size: NA
V: TRBV9
J: TRBJ2-5
DNA: TGTGCCAGCAGCTCCCCCGGACTAGCGGGGGGGCGGCAAGAGACCCAGTACTTC
CDR3: CASSSPGLAGGRQETQYF

D: NA
size: NA
V: TRBV4-3
J: TRBJ2-7
DNA: TGCGCCAGCAGCCAATCAGTAACCTACGAGCAGTACTTC
CDR3: CASSQSVTYEQYF

D: NA
size: NA
V: TRBV18
J: TRBJ1-2
DNA: TGTGCCAGCTCACCACCTGGGGAGGGAGGCCACGGCTACACCTTC
CDR3: CASSPPGEGGHGYTF

D: NA
size: NA
V: TRBV29-1
J: TRBJ2-1
DNA: TGCAGCGCCAACCTACAGGGCTCCTACAATGAGCAGTTCTTC
CDR3: CSANLQGSYNEQFF

D: NA
size: NA
V: TRBV14
J: TRBJ1-1
DNA: TGTGCCAGCAGCCAGGTCGATCTGTCTGAAGCTTTCTTT
CDR3: CASSQVDLSEAFF

D: NA
size: NA
V: TRBV12-3/TRBV12-4
J: TRBJ1-2
DNA: TGTGCCAGCAGCTTGACGGACTCCTATGGCTACACCTTC
CDR3: CASSLTDSYGYTF

D: TRBD2
size: few
V: TRBV19
J: TRBJ2-2
DNA: TGTGCCAGTAGCGGGGGGGTTGCTGCGAACACCGGGGAGCTGTTTTTT
CDR3: CASSGGVAANTGELFF

D: NA
size: NA
V: TRBV18
J: TRBJ2-7
DNA: TGTGCCAGCTCACCACCGGGGTGGGCCTACGAGCAGTACTTC
CDR3: CASSPPGWAYEQYF

D: TRBD2
size: NA
V: TRBV18
J: TRBJ2-5
DNA: TGTGCCAGCTCACCGAGGACTAGCGGGGGAGGAGAGACCCAGTACTTC
CDR3: CASSPRTSGGGETQYF

D: NA
size: few
V: TRBV4-1
J: TRBJ1-4
DNA: TGCGCCAGCAGCCAAGATGGGCGGGGGCCGAATGAAAAACTGTTTTTT
CDR3: CASSQDGRGPNEKLFF

D: TRBD2
size: once
V: TRBV28
J: TRBJ2-7
DNA: TGTGCCAGCACCCAGGGGGCTAGCGGGAGGTTGGAAATGTGCTTC
CDR3: CASTQGASGRLEMCF

D: TRBD2
size: NA
V: TRBV5-1
J: TRBJ2-7
DNA: TGCGCCAGCAGCTCCGCTACTAGCGGGAGTTACGAGCAGTACTTC
CDR3: CASSSATSGSYEQYF

D: TRBD2
size: once
V: TRBV9
J: TRBJ2-5
DNA: TGTGCCAGCAGCCCCCAGGTAGCGGGAGGGGAGACCCAGTACTTC
CDR3: CASSPQVAGGETQYF

D: TRBD2
size: NA
V: TRBV4-3
J: TRBJ2-7
DNA: TGCGCCAGCAGCCAAGGCACTAGCGGGACCTCCTACGAGCAGTACTTC
CDR3: CASSQGTSGTSYEQYF

D: NA
size: NA
V: TRBV7-8
J: TRBJ2-7
DNA: TGTGCCAGCAGCCAAACAGGCTACGAGCAGTACTTC
CDR3: CASSQTGYEQYF

D: TRBD1
size: NA
V: TRBV4-1
J: TRBJ2-5
DNA: TGCGCCAGCAGCCAGGGACAGGGGGTAGAGACCCAGTACTTC
CDR3: CASSQGQGVETQYF

D: NA
size: NA
V: TRBV10-2
J: TRBJ2-7
DNA: TGCGCCAGCAGTGAGTCGGGGGGGGGCGCCTCACCTACCTTC
CDR3: CASSESGGGASPTF

D: NA
size: NA
V: TRBV6-1
J: TRBJ2-5
DNA: TGTGCCAGCAGTGGGGAACGACTAGTTCAGAGAGAGACCCAGTACTTC
CDR3: CASSGERLVQRETQYF

D: NA
size: NA
V: TRBV30
J: TRBJ2-4
DNA: TGTGCCTGGAGTTTAGCCAAAAACATTCAGTACTTC
CDR3: CAWSLAKNIQYF

D: NA
size: few
V: TRBV28
J: TRBJ1-1
DNA: TGTGCCAGCAGTTTCGGGGTACTCACAACATCAGGGAATTTCTTT
CDR3: CASSFGVLTTSGNFF

D: NA
size: NA
V: TRBV14
J: TRBJ1-3
DNA: TGTGCCAGCAAGAGGACTTACTCTGGAAACACCATATATTTT
CDR3: CASKRTYSGNTIYF

D: NA
size: NA
V: TRBV29-1
J: TRBJ2-7
DNA: TGCAGCGTTGAAGATCGGCACGAGCAGTACTTC
CDR3: CSVEDRHEQYF

D: TRBD1
size: NA
V: TRBV19
J: TRBJ1-1
DNA: TGTGCCAGTAACCCCGACAGGGGGTCTTTCATGAACACTGAAGCTTTCTTT
CDR3: CASNPDRGSFMNTEAFF

D: TRBD2
size: NA
V: TRBV5-4
J: TRBJ2-1
DNA: TGTGCCAGCAGCCCGGGAGGGACGGGGGTCCGGGTTGAGCAGTTCTTC
CDR3: CASSPGGTGVRVEQFF

D: TRBD1
size: once
V: TRBV4-2
J: TRBJ1-1
DNA: TGTGCCAGCAGCCAGGGGGGACAGATGAACACTGAAGCTTTCTTT
CDR3: CASSQGGQMNTEAFF

D: TRBD1
size: NA
V: TRBV9
J: TRBJ1-6
DNA: TGTGCCAGCAGCGCCCCGGGACAGGGCAGCCTCCACTTT
CDR3: CASSAPGQGSLHF

D: NA
size: NA
V: TRBV9
J: TRBJ2-1
DNA: TGTGCCAGCAGCGCGGGCGGGGATTCCTACAATGAGCAGTTCTTC
CDR3: CASSAGGDSYNEQFF

D: TRBD1
size: NA
V: TRBV9
J: TRBJ1-3
DNA: TGTGCCAGCAGCGTACAAACACAAGACAGGGCTGGAAACACCATATATTTT
CDR3: CASSVQTQDRAGNTIYF

D: NA
size: NA
V: TRBV19
J: TRBJ2-7
DNA: TGTGCCAGTAGCCCCGGGAGAGGGAGCTCCTACGAGCAGTACTTC
CDR3: CASSPGRGSSYEQYF

D: NA
size: NA
V: TRBV5-4
J: TRBJ1-1
DNA: TGTGCCAGCAGCGAAGGACAGACTTATGAAGCTTTCTTT
CDR3: CASSEGQTYEAFF

D: NA
size: NA
V: TRBV6-4
J: TRBJ1-5
DNA: TGTGCCAGCGCTACAGGGACTGGGGATCAGCCCCAGCATTTT
CDR3: CASATGTGDQPQHF

D: NA
size: NA
V: TRBV19
J: TRBJ1-2
DNA: TGTGCCAGTAGTGGCCGGGTGTGGGGCTACACCTTC
CDR3: CASSGRVWGYTF